This note documents a single T cell receptor (beta chain) sequence. This clonotype was recorded a few times. Its recognized antigen is unknown. No base-level quality is on record; no much larger clone is a single base apart. From a lookup of the germline V gene, CDR1 and CDR2 are SGHRS and YFSETQ. The CDR3 runs 15 amino acids, cysteine and phenylalanine included. The CDR3 DNA has 45 bases and is translated from base 1. V is pruned by 4 bases and J by 10 bases, leaving 9 bases of the junction without a gene match. This sample is drawn from a study of CD8 T cells in ankylosing spondylitis (dated by TCRdb to 2016 to 2017). The study in broad terms: T cell receptor beta repertoires were profiled in healthy donors and ankylosing spondylitis patients so that disease-linked TCR variants could be found. Peripheral blood was sampled, and synovial fluid was additionally collected from ankylosing spondylitis patients. The full study cohort comprised 25 ankylosing spondylitis patients and 85 to 120 healthy donors. The paper as a whole reports these results and caveats: The disease-linked clones were reported to be significantly enriched in matched synovial fluid samples from ankylosing spondylitis patients. Some of the motif variants had been reported before in the synovial fluid and blood of reactive arthritis patients, a finding that suggests common disease-initiation mechanisms. Blood from ankylosing spondylitis patients appeared to be characterized by a TCR beta motif composed of several highly homologous amino acid variants. In peripheral blood, the disease-linked clones were found at relatively low frequencies and had a CD8+ phenotype.

The run used an Illumina HiSeq 2500. Quantitative 5'-RACE with molecular barcodes was the method used to prepare the TCR beta libraries. The source study handled its data this way. To identify disease-linked TCR variants, a new computational method was used, one built on a probabilistic model of VDJ rearrangement. In TCRdb, the public reads were trimmed at Q25 with fastp and aligned with MiXCR, with productive beta chains retained. For every CDR3 protein sequence, its rows merge into one entry that carries the most common genes and DNA. In this record, the V and J calls reflect TCRdb's handling and not the investigators' own analysis. The sample contains under 450,000 distinct CDR3 sequences, under 20% of them found a single time. About 0.94% of the sample is held by the ten biggest clonotypes.

The chain employs TRBV5-1 and TRBJ2-1; 12 of the junction bases match TRBD2. Sequencing was done on a sample of blood, either unsorted or a sorted T cell fraction (not recorded which). The clonotype comes from a male donor with ankylosing spondylitis. CDR3 loop: CASSHGLAGTGEQFF. The bases read TGCGCCAGCAGCCACGGACTAGCGGGAACAGGGGAGCAGTTCTTC.